This TCR beta chain was recorded in a study of metastatic and nonmetastatic thyroid tumors. Study background: Where malignant and benign thyroid patients were concerned, repertoires were compared across blood and tumor or nodule tissue. Study-level points and caveats: Across blood and tumor, TCR beta diversity in malignant thyroid tumors was reportedly significantly higher than in benign nodules.

Per the germline V gene, CDR1 is WNHNN and CDR2 is SYGVQD (reference sequence). The CDR3 consists of 13 residues. Germline trimming cut 7 bases from V and 7 bases from J; bases unmatched to any gene: 8. All patients reached thyroid surgery having received no treatment beforehand. In the source study's methods: Construction of a distant-metastasis classifier for papillary thyroid cancer relied on CDR3 differences across clinicopathological groups. Via MiXCR, TCRdb re-called the PCR reads. The V and J calls, along with clone size, are taken from TCRdb and not from the paper's own processing. The sample records about 22,000 clones, around 21% being singletons. This clone occurred a few times. Its antigen remains unknown.

V and J are TRBV10-1 and TRBJ2-7; TRBD2 agrees at 9 bases. This clonotype was obtained from a male donor with papillary thyroid cancer or a benign thyroid nodule (not recorded which). Some clones in this sample may be carry-over from other donors' samples. Material: blood. CDR3 in DNA: TGCGCCAGCATAGCGGGAGCCGGGGGGGAGCAGTACTTC. Translation: CASIAGAGGEQYF.